Shown below are 15 T cell receptor beta chains from a single sample sequenced in a study of blood T cell repertoires in COVID-19. TCRdb's copy holds only in-frame clones and misses some; the assay was immunoSEQ multiplex PCR. This sample has more than 85,000 clones, with approximately 70% found just once. Input material: peripheral blood. These receptors came from a woman aged 60-75 years with acute or convalescent COVID-19.

V usage is TRBV2 and J usage is TRBJ1-5; tentatively, D is TRBD1 (5 bases). Germline loops: CDR1 SNHLY, CDR2 FYNNEI. The germline V and J ends were trimmed by 2 bases and 6 bases, with 14 bases remaining between them. This CDR3 region has 15 residues. The CDR3 DNA reads TGTGCCAGCAGTGAAAATGCAGGGCTCATTCAGCCCCAGCATTTT. It encodes CASSENAGLIQPQHF. The variable domain in full, completed from reference TRBV2 and TRBJ1-5, reads EPEVTQTPSHQVTQMGQEVILRCVPISNHLYFYWYRQILGQKVEFLVSFYNNEISEKSEIFDDQFSVERPDGSNFTLKIRSTKLEDSAMYFCASSENAGLIQPQHFGDGTRLSIL.

The rearrangement joins TRBV29-1 to TRBJ2-1; tentative D call: TRBD2 (5 bases). V gave up 6 bases and J gave up 5 bases, with 8 bases separating them. CDR3 length equals 11 residues. Germline lookup yields CDR1 SQVTM and CDR2 ANQGSEA. CDR3 sequence (DNA): TGCAGCGTGGGAGAAGACAATGAGCAGTTCTTC. Protein: CSVGEDNEQFF.

CDR3 sequence reads: CATSRSMTAWYEQYF. The CDR3, as DNA: TGTGCCACCAGCAGGTCAATGACAGCGTGGTACGAGCAGTACTTC. The V gene is TRBV15, the J gene TRBJ2-7; D perhaps matches TRBD1 (5 bases). Germline V lookup: CDR1 LNHNV, CDR2 YYDKDF (reference sequence). V lost 3 bases and J lost 4, with 16 bases in between. This CDR3 has 15 residues. Full variable domain (outside the CDR3, taken from reference TRBV15 and TRBJ2-7): DAMVIQNPRYQVTQFGKPVTLSCSQTLNHNVMYWYQQKSSQAPKLLFHYYDKDFNNEADTPDNFQSRRPNTSFCFLDIRSPGLGDTAMYLCATSRSMTAWYEQYFGPGTRLTVT.

The rearrangement links TRBV25-1 to TRBJ2-1, with D unresolved. The germline V and J ends were trimmed by 0 bases and 6 bases, with 12 bases remaining between them. The CDR3 loop spans 15 amino acids. Germline-derived CDR1 and CDR2 are MGHDK and SYGVNS. The CDR3 DNA reads as TGTGCCAGCAGTGAATATCTGTCACAGTTCAATGAGCAGTTCTTC. It is translated as CASSEYLSQFNEQFF.

The chain has TRBV2 and TRBJ2-7; a weak D match, TRBD2 (5 bases). Germline assignment: CDR1 SNHLY and CDR2 FYNNEI. The CDR3 runs 12 residues. Trimming cost V 7 bases and J 0 bases, with 7 bases left between them. The CDR3 here is CASMEDSYEQYF. The CDR3 DNA reads TGTGCCAGCATGGAGGACTCCTACGAGCAGTACTTC.

This clone appeared once. The chain has TRBV6-5 and TRBJ2-3; D might be TRBD1 (5 bases). The CDR3 totals 14 residues. The germline gives CDR1 MNHEY, CDR2 SVGAGI. Trimming took off 4 bases at V and 2 bases at J, with 10 bases between the two ends. The CDR3 reads CASSFGRATDTQYF. CDR3 in DNA: TGTGCCAGCAGTTTTGGCAGGGCCACAGATACGCAGTATTTT.

This clone was seen just once. The genes are TRBV3-1 (or the pseudogene TRBV3-2) and TRBJ2-7; the D is unclear. Germline CDR1 LGHDT, CDR2 YNNKEL (reference sequence). The CDR3 has 12 amino acids. V was clipped by 2 bases and J by 7 bases, with 9 bases between them. The CDR3 DNA is TGTGCCAGCAGCCAAACTGTTCGAGAGCAGTACTTC. Protein: CASSQTVREQYF.

V is TRBV27 and J is TRBJ1-2; no firm D call. Per the germline V gene, CDR1 is MNHEY and CDR2 is SMNVEV (reference sequence). V lost 0 bases and J lost 0, with 8 bases in between. The CDR3 covers 15 residues. This chain's CDR3 is CASSLSFAANYGYTF. The DNA for the CDR3 is TGTGCCAGCAGTTTATCGTTTGCAGCTAACTATGGCTACACCTTC.

The chain carries TRBV6-5 and TRBJ1-4; possibly TRBD1 for D (6 bases). With 4 bases removed from V and 9 bases from J, the gap between germline ends came to 12 bases. Germline loops: CDR1 MNHEY, CDR2 SVGAGI. This CDR3 comprises 13 residues. In DNA form, the CDR3 reads TGTGCCAGCAGTTTCTCCCAGGGGCAAAAACTGTTTTTT. It yields the protein CASSFSQGQKLFF.

This clone was found a few times. The V call is TRBV19, the J call TRBJ2-7, with 9 nucleotides matching TRBD1. Germline V CDR1 and CDR2: LNHDA, SQIVND (reference sequence). After removal of 5 bases from V and 3 bases from J, the junction contained 5 bases not matched to a gene. This CDR3 contains 14 residues. CDR3 sequence (DNA): TGTGCCAGTAGTTTAGGGACAGGGTTCTACGAGCAGTACTTC. Protein product: CASSLGTGFYEQYF.

This clone ranks as medium-sized. The genes are TRBV19 and TRBJ2-7, with D uncertain. V lost 5 bases, J lost 2 bases, and 10 bases lay in between. Per the germline V gene, CDR1 is LNHDA and CDR2 is SQIVND (reference sequence). CDR3 length equals 13 residues. CDR3 region: CASSFGSAYEQYF. As DNA, the CDR3 is TGTGCCAGTAGTTTCGGTAGTGCCTACGAGCAGTACTTC.

J is TRBJ1-1 and V is TRBV5-4; D is perhaps TRBD1 (6 bases). Germline lookup yields CDR1 SGHNT and CDR2 YYREEE (reference sequence). This CDR3 is 13 amino acids long. With 4 bases removed from V and 5 bases from J, the gap between germline ends came to 12 bases. The DNA for the CDR3 is TGTGCCAGCAGCCTCGAGAGGGGGACTGAAGCTTTCTTT. Translation gives CASSLERGTEAFF.

This chain links TRBV6-6 with TRBJ1-6; 9 nucleotides line up with TRBD1. CDR3 length: 20 amino acids. Germline V gene lookup returns CDR1 MNHNY and CDR2 SVGAGI (reference sequence). Losses at the gene ends were 5 bases for V and 0 bases for J; bases not matched to a gene: 14. This CDR3 is CASSRLGSGTGSSYNSPLHF. The CDR3, as DNA: TGTGCCAGCAGTCGGCTGGGGTCCGGGACAGGGAGCTCCTATAATTCACCCCTCCACTTT.

V usage is TRBV2 and J usage is TRBJ1-2, with a tentative D call TRBD1 (6 bases). The CDR3 sequence is 14 residues long. Per germline, CDR1 SNHLY and CDR2 FYNNEI. V lost 7 bases to trimming and J lost 0 bases, with 12 bases between them. In nucleotides, the CDR3 is TGTGCCAGCAACAGGGACCCAACTAACTATGGCTACACCTTC. Amino acid sequence: CASNRDPTNYGYTF.

This sequence joins TRBV4-1 and TRBJ1-2, with 12 bases matching TRBD1. The CDR3 runs 16 residues. V gave up 0 bases and J gave up 8 bases; unmatched junction bases: 7. CDR1 and CDR2 (germline): MGHRA, YSYEKL. The CDR3 sequence is CASSQEGTGGVWGYTF. For the CDR3, the DNA is TGCGCCAGCAGCCAAGAGGGGACAGGGGGCGTCTGGGGCTACACCTTC.